Following are 23 T cell receptor beta chains from one sample sequenced in a study of control samples from healthy donors and cancer patients. The protocol was immunoSEQ multiplex PCR, while the TCRdb copy is restricted to in-frame clones and leaves out a portion. The sample carries around 94,000 clones, about 91% recorded once. The sample consisted of blood. These receptors were collected from a woman aged 18-29 years in good health.

The CDR3 bases are TGTGCCAGCAGTTTAAATGGACCCGGCTTTTCGGCGCAGTATTTT. Its translation: CASSLNGPGFSAQYF. The gene calls are TRBV27 and TRBJ2-3; no clear D gene. Per the germline V gene, CDR1 is MNHEY and CDR2 is SMNVEV (reference sequence). The CDR3 is made up of 15 amino acids. Trimming cost V 2 bases and J 10 bases, with 19 bases left between them.

V is TRBV6-5 and J is TRBJ1-6; tentative D call: TRBD1 (6 bases). Germline V gene data show CDR1 as MNHEY and CDR2 as SVGAGI. Trimming removed 5 bases from V and 9 bases from J, with 17 bases in between. The CDR3 extends over 15 amino acids. The CDR3 region has the DNA TGTGCCAGCAGTATACAGGGAGGGGGGATTTCACCCCTCCACTTT. Its translation is CASSIQGGGISPLHF.

The CDR3 is CATSDPAPMGGELFF. Here the CDR3 DNA reads TGTGCCACCAGTGATCCCGCCCCTATGGGCGGGGAGCTGTTTTTT. The chain is built from TRBV24-1 and TRBJ2-2; D remains ambiguous. In germline, CDR1 is KGHDR, CDR2 SFDVKD. Trimming removed 3 bases at V and 7 bases at J, with 14 bases between. This CDR3 comprises 15 residues.

The V gene is TRBV6-2 or TRBV6-3, the J gene TRBJ1-6; 7 bases agree with TRBD1. V lost 6 bases and J lost 9; bases outside the gene matches: 11. Germline V gene lookup returns CDR1 MNHEY and CDR2 SVGEGT. The length of the CDR3 is 15 residues. In nucleotides, the CDR3 is TGTGCCAGCAGCCGCACAGGGGAATTTAGTTCACCCCTCCACTTT. It encodes CASSRTGEFSSPLHF.

The chain employs TRBV4-2 and TRBJ2-3, with unresolved D. CDR3 size: 15 residues. Germline CDR1 reads LGHNA; CDR2 reads YNFKEQ. V shed 1 base and J shed 6 bases, with 14 bases lying between them. Written as DNA, the CDR3 is TGTGCCAGCAGCCAAGCTCGCCACCACGAGGATACGCAGTATTTT. It is translated as CASSQARHHEDTQYF.

This chain connects TRBV24-1 to TRBJ2-1, with D perhaps matching TRBD1 or TRBD2 (7 bases each). This CDR3 has 17 residues. Germline CDR1 is KGHDR and CDR2 is SFDVKD. V lost 5 bases and J lost 3, with 19 bases in between. This CDR3 is CATSGIAGRGLYNEQFF. The CDR3 DNA reads as TGTGCCACCAGTGGGATAGCGGGTAGGGGGCTCTACAATGAGCAGTTCTTC.

The rearrangement uses TRBV6-5 and TRBJ2-7; 7 nucleotides agree with TRBD1. The CDR3 is 14 amino acids. CDR1 and CDR2 (germline): MNHEY, SVGAGI. V lost 7 bases, J lost 3 bases, and 9 bases stayed unmatched. Here the CDR3 DNA reads TGTGCCAGCACCAGACGACAGGGTAACTACGAGCAGTACTTC. Its protein product is CASTRRQGNYEQYF.

The rearrangement joins TRBV19 to TRBJ1-5; D unclear. Trimming took off 7 bases at V and 1 base at J, with 14 bases between the two ends. CDR3 length: 15 amino acids. Germline V gives CDR1 LNHDA, CDR2 SQIVND (reference sequence). The CDR3 loop is CASIPGVMSNQPQHF. Written as DNA, the CDR3 is TGTGCCAGTATCCCCGGGGTAATGAGCAATCAGCCCCAGCATTTT.

The J gene is TRBJ2-1, the V gene TRBV19; either TRBD1 or TRBD2 may fit D (5 bases each). Germline CDR1 reads LNHDA; CDR2 reads SQIVND (reference sequence). CDR3 length: 15 amino acids. V was clipped by 5 bases and J by 4 bases, with 15 bases between them. The CDR3 sequence is CASSPGTVFYNEQFF. In DNA form, the CDR3 reads TGTGCCAGTAGTCCTGGGACGGTCTTTTACAATGAGCAGTTCTTC.

V usage is TRBV7-2 and J usage is TRBJ1-3; D unclear. The V end lost 11 bases, the J end lost 0 bases, and 14 bases lay between the germline ends. The CDR3 length is 14 residues. Germline V gene sequence: CDR1 SGHTA, CDR2 FQGNSA. The CDR3 bases are TGTGCCTCACGAAGAGCTCTCTCTGGAAACACCATATATTTT. This sequence encodes CASRRALSGNTIYF. Combining the CDR3 with reference TRBV7-2 and TRBJ1-3 gives the whole variable domain GAGVSQSPSNKVTEKGKDVELRCDPISGHTALYWYRQSLGQGLEFLIYFQGNSAPDKSGLPSDRFSAERTGGSVSTLTIQRTQQEDSAVYLCASRRALSGNTIYFGEGSWLTVV.

In this sample, this clone turned up once. The chain uses TRBV10-1 and TRBJ2-1; 12 bases align to TRBD2. Germline trimming cut 2 bases from V and 3 bases from J; bases unmatched to any gene: 5. The CDR3 is 17 amino acids. Looked up from germline, CDR1 is WNHNN and CDR2 is SYGVQD (reference sequence). For the CDR3, the DNA is TGCGCCAGCAGTGAGCGGCTAGCGGGGGGGCGCTACAATGAGCAGTTCTTC. This gives the protein CASSERLAGGRYNEQFF.

The gene calls are TRBV12-5 and TRBJ2-5; D not resolved. Trimming stripped 3 bases from V and 9 bases from J, with 11 bases between. This CDR3 is 12 amino acids long. The germline CDR1 and CDR2 sequences are LGHNT and FRNRAP. The CDR3 protein is CASGFKGSAQYF. Here the CDR3 DNA reads TGTGCTAGTGGTTTTAAGGGAAGTGCCCAGTACTTC.

J is TRBJ2-7 and V is TRBV6-5; perhaps TRBD2 as D (6 bases). The V end lost 2 bases, the J end lost 5 bases, and 16 bases lay between the germline ends. Per the germline V gene, CDR1 is MNHEY and CDR2 is SVGAGI. The CDR3 is made up of 15 amino acids. The CDR3 spells CASSYAGTGDNEQYF. CDR3 DNA sequence: TGTGCCAGCAGTTACGCCGGGACTGGGGATAACGAGCAGTACTTC.

This chain uses TRBV11-1 with TRBJ2-4, with D unclear. Per germline, CDR1 SGHAT and CDR2 FQDESV (reference sequence). The V gene lost 3 bases and the J gene lost 0 bases, with 9 bases spanning the gap. The CDR3 contains 15 residues. This CDR3 reads CASSFGPLAKNIQYF. In DNA form, the CDR3 reads TGTGCCAGCAGCTTCGGACCGCTAGCCAAAAACATTCAGTACTTC.

The genes are TRBV4-2 and TRBJ2-1, with 12 bases that match TRBD2. This CDR3 contains 16 residues. CDR1 and CDR2 (germline): LGHNA, YNFKEQ. The V segment lost 2 bases and the J segment 3 bases; nucleotides outside the gene matches: 2. The CDR3 here is CASSQQLAGGYNEQFF. CDR3 bases: TGTGCCAGCAGCCAACAACTAGCGGGGGGCTACAATGAGCAGTTCTTC.

V gene TRBV27 combines with J gene TRBJ2-2; TRBD2 matches at 7 bases. The germline CDR1 and CDR2 sequences are MNHEY and SMNVEV (reference sequence). The CDR3 is 17 amino acids. V gave up 1 base and J gave up 1 base; unmatched junction bases: 6. CDR3 region: CASSLWGGSENTGELFF. CDR3 nucleotides: TGTGCCAGCAGTTTATGGGGAGGGTCGGAGAACACCGGGGAGCTGTTTTTT.

V is TRBV29-1 and J is TRBJ2-5; no clear D gene. From germline, CDR1 is SQVTM and CDR2 ANQGSEA. CDR3 length: 12 residues. The CDR3 spells CNFRALGETQYF. The DNA of the CDR3 is TGCAATTTTAGGGCCCTAGGAGAGACCCAGTACTTC.

The chain combines TRBV10-3 with TRBJ2-1, with D maybe TRBD2 (5 bases). Germline V lookup: CDR1 ENHRY, CDR2 SYGVKD. This CDR3 has 16 amino acids. The V and J ends lost 5 bases and 12 bases respectively, with 26 bases between them. This CDR3 is CAISPSGLGLGSTQFF. In DNA, the CDR3 is TGTGCCATCAGTCCGAGCGGTCTAGGGCTAGGGTCCACGCAGTTCTTC.

This chain joins TRBV24-1 and TRBJ2-2; 10 bases agree with TRBD2. This CDR3 region has 16 residues. J lost 4 bases, V lost 3 bases, and 4 bases had no gene match. The V gene's germline CDR1 is KGHDR and CDR2 SFDVKD. As DNA, the CDR3 is TGTGCCACCAGTGATCCCGTAGCGGGAGGCACCGGGGAGCTGTTTTTT. Its protein product is CATSDPVAGGTGELFF.

V and J are TRBV19 and TRBJ1-6, with D perhaps matching TRBD1 (6 bases). Trimming took off 8 bases at V and 7 bases at J, with 12 bases between the two ends. The CDR3 extends over 13 amino acids. CDR1 and CDR2 from the germline V gene are LNHDA and SQIVND (reference sequence). DNA for the CDR3: TGTGCCAGTTTACAGGGTTGGAATTCACCCCTCCACTTT. It yields the protein CASLQGWNSPLHF.

The chain recombines TRBV6-5 with TRBJ1-2, with unresolved D. There are 14 residues in the CDR3. Trimming took 2 bases from V and 0 from J, leaving 7 bases between them. CDR1 is MNHEY, CDR2 SVGAGI, per germline. This CDR3 reads CASSYTGANYGYTF. The CDR3 DNA is TGTGCCAGCAGTTACACCGGCGCTAACTATGGCTACACCTTC.

The chain is built from TRBV6-2 or TRBV6-3 and TRBJ2-1; 8 bases map to TRBD1. V gave up 0 bases and J gave up 4 bases; unmatched junction bases: 5. The CDR3 runs 16 residues. CDR1 and CDR2 (germline): MNHEY, SVGEGT. CDR3 DNA: TGTGCCAGCAGTTACTCGCCAGGGGGCATTTACAATGAGCAGTTCTTC. Encoded protein: CASSYSPGGIYNEQFF.

This clone came up once. The junction departs from germline at one end; a sequencing error may be responsible. The rearrangement joins TRBV19 to TRBJ2-1, with a tentative D call TRBD2 (6 bases). The CDR3 sequence is 12 residues long. Germline CDR1 and CDR2: LNHDA and SQIVND (reference sequence). CDR3 nucleotides: TGTGCCAGTAGTATTCTGGGGGGAATAATAATCTTC. Its protein is CASSILGGIIIF.